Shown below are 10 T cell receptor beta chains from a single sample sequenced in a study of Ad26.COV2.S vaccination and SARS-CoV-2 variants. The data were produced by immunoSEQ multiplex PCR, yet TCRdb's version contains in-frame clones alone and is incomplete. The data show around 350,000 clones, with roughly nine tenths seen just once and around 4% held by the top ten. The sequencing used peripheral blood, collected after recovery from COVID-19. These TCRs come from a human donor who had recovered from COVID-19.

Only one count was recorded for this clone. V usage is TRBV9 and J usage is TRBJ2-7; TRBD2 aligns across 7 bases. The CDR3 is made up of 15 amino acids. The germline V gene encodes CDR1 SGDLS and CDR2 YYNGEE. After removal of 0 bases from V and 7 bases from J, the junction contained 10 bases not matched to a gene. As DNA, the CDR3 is TGTGCCAGCAGCGTAGTGGGGGGAGGGCTTCAAGAGCAGTACTTC. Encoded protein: CASSVVGGGLQEQYF. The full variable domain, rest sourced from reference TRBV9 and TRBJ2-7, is DSGVTQTPKHLITATGQRVTLRCSPRSGDLSVYWYQQSLDQGLQFLIQYYNGEERAKGNILERFSAQQFPDLHSELNLSSLELGDSALYFCASSVVGGGLQEQYFGPGTRLTVT.

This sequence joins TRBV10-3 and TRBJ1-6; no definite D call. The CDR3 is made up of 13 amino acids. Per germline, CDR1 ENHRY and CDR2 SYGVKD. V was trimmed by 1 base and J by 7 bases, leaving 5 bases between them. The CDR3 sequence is CAISELGNSPLHF. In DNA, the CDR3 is TGTGCCATCAGTGAGTTAGGGAATTCACCCCTCCACTTT.

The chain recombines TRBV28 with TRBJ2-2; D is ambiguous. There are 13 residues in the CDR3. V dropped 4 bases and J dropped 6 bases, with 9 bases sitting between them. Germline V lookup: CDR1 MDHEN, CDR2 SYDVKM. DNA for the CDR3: TGTGCCAGCAGTTACTACAGTCCCGGGGAGCTGTTTTTT. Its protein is CASSYYSPGELFF.

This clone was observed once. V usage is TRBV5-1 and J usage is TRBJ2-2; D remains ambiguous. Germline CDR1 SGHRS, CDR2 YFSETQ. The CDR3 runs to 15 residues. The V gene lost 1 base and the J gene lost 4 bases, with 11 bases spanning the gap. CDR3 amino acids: CASSLQVGFTGELFF. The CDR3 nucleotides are TGCGCCAGCAGCTTGCAGGTTGGTTTCACCGGGGAGCTGTTTTTT.

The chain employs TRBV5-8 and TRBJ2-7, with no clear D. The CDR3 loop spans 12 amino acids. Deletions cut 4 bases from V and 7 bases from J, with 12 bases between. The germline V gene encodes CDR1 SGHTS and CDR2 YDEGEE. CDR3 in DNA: TGTGCCAGCAGCCTATTCGAAGGGGAGCAGTACTTC. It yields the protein CASSLFEGEQYF. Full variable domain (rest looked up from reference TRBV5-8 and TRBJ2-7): EAGVTQSPTHLIKTRGQQATLRCSPISGHTSVYWYQQALGLGLQFLLWYDEGEERNRGNFPPRFSGRQFPNYSSELNVNALELEDSALYLCASSLFEGEQYFGPGTRLTVT.

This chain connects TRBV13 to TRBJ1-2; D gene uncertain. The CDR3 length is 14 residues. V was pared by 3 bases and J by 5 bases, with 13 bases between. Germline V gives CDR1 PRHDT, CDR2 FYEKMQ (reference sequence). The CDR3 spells CASSFQGSRYGYTF. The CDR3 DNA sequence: TGTGCCAGCAGCTTTCAAGGGAGTAGGTATGGCTACACCTTC.

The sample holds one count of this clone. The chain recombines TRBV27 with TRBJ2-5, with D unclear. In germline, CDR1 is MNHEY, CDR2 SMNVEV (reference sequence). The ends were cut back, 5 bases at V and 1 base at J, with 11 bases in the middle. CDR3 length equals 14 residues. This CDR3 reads CASSPSEPQETQYF. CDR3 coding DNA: TGTGCCAGCAGTCCTTCAGAACCCCAAGAGACCCAGTACTTC.

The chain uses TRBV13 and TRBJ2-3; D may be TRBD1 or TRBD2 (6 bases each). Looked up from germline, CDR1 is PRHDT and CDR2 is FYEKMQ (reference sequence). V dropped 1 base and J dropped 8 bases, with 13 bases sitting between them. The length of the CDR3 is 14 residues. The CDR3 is CASSLVSGAATQYF. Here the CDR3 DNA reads TGTGCCAGCAGCTTAGTTTCGGGGGCCGCTACGCAGTATTTT.

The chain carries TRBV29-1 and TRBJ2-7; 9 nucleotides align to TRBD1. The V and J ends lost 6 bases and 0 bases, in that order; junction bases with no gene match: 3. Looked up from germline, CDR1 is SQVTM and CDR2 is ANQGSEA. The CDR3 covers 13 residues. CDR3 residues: CSVDRGDSYEQYF. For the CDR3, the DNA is TGCAGCGTCGACAGGGGGGACTCCTACGAGCAGTACTTC.

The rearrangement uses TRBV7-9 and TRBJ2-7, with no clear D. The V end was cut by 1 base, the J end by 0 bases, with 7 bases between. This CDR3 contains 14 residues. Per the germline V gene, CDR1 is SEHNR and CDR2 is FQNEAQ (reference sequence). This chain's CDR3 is CASSLEGSSYEQYF. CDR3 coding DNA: TGTGCCAGCAGCTTAGAGGGTAGCTCCTACGAGCAGTACTTC.